The rows below give T cell receptor beta chains drawn from one sample of a study of early T cells in non-severe SARS-CoV-2 infection. MiXCR was run by TCRdb on the 5' RACE reads, yielding one entry per CDR3 protein. The sample records 20,000 to 25,000 distinct CDR3 sequences, 3% to 4% being singletons. The sample comprised whole blood. Receptor source: an adult who was a healthcare worker with PCR-confirmed SARS-CoV-2 infection or an uninfected control (not recorded which). Both conserved end residues are part of each CDR3. D genes are given only for firm matches. Not all rows give a size; the values are once, few, many and, for expanded clones, a class.

medium-sized	TRBV29-1	NA	TRBJ1-1	CSVEWGGNEAFF	TGCAGCGTTGAATGGGGAGGGAACGAAGCTTTCTTT
many	TRBV12-5	NA	TRBJ2-1	CASGLSLYNEQFF	TGTGCTAGTGGTTTGAGTCTCTACAATGAGCAGTTCTTC
many	TRBV20-1	NA	TRBJ2-1	CSARGDRNYNEQFF	TGCAGTGCTAGAGGAGATAGAAACTACAATGAGCAGTTCTTC
many	TRBV2	NA	TRBJ2-2	CASSETDANTGELFF	TGTGCCAGCAGTGAAACAGACGCGAACACCGGGGAGCTGTTTTTT
many	TRBV3-1	NA	TRBJ2-7	CASSPGWRGYEQYF	TGTGCCAGCAGCCCAGGGTGGCGGGGCTACGAGCAGTACTTC
many	TRBV29-1	TRBD2	TRBJ2-1	CSVEDALAASYNEQFF	TGCAGCGTTGAAGACGCGCTAGCGGCCTCCTACAATGAGCAGTTCTTC
few	TRBV19	TRBD2	TRBJ2-7	CASSPTSGTGAGEQYF	TGTGCCAGTAGTCCGACTAGCGGGACGGGCGCGGGCGAGCAGTACTTC
few	TRBV7-2	TRBD1	TRBJ1-6	CASISGTGDHSPLHF	TGTGCCAGTATCTCCGGGACAGGGGATCACTCACCCCTCCACTTT
many	TRBV11-2	NA	TRBJ1-6	CASTLGDQSFSYNSPLHF	TGTGCCAGCACCTTGGGCGACCAAAGCTTCTCCTATAATTCACCCCTCCACTTT
many	TRBV6-1	NA	TRBJ2-2	CASTRAGNTGELFF	TGTGCCAGCACCCGAGCGGGGAACACCGGGGAGCTGTTTTTT
few	TRBV5-4	TRBD1	TRBJ2-2	CASSLNRGRDTGELFF	TGTGCCAGCAGCTTGAACAGGGGGCGCGACACCGGGGAGCTGTTTTTT
many	TRBV7-9	NA	TRBJ1-3	CASSPYLVENTIYF	TGTGCCAGCAGCCCGTACCTAGTGGAAAACACCATATATTTT
many	TRBV7-2	NA	TRBJ2-3	CASSKTALLAGHTDTQYF	TGTGCCAGCAGCAAAACGGCCCTCTTAGCAGGGCACACAGATACGCAGTATTTT
many	TRBV9	TRBD1	TRBJ2-1	CASSVETRGNEQFF	TGTGCCAGCAGCGTAGAAACCAGGGGGAATGAGCAGTTCTTC
many	TRBV6-2/TRBV6-3	TRBD2	TRBJ2-3	CASRRTSGTDTQYF	TGTGCCAGTCGCCGGACTAGCGGGACAGATACGCAGTATTTT
many	TRBV20-1	TRBD2	TRBJ2-7	CSARTSGRASSYEQYF	TGCAGTGCGAGGACTAGCGGGAGGGCCAGCTCCTACGAGCAGTACTTC
many	TRBV7-2	TRBD1	TRBJ1-2	CASSLAPGTAKDYGYTF	TGTGCCAGCAGCTTAGCCCCCGGGACAGCAAAGGACTATGGCTACACCTTC
many	TRBV12-3/TRBV12-4	NA	TRBJ1-4	CASRWEDEKLFF	TGTGCCAGCAGGTGGGAGGATGAAAAACTGTTTTTT
many	TRBV7-9	NA	TRBJ1-1	CASTRAGMNTEAFF	TGTGCCAGCACCAGAGCAGGCATGAACACTGAAGCTTTCTTT
many	TRBV28	NA	TRBJ2-1	CASSSHRGLWNEQFF	TGTGCCAGCAGTTCCCACAGGGGACTCTGGAATGAGCAGTTCTTC
few	TRBV28	TRBD1	TRBJ1-4	CASIPGGRDRRNEKLFF	TGTGCCAGCATCCCGGGAGGTCGGGACAGGAGAAATGAAAAACTGTTTTTT
NA	TRBV29-1	TRBD2	TRBJ2-7	CSAGLAETGEQYF	TGCAGCGCGGGACTAGCGGAGACGGGAGAGCAGTACTTC
many	TRBV19	TRBD2	TRBJ2-2	CASSRASGASTGELFF	TGTGCCAGTAGTAGGGCTAGCGGGGCTTCCACCGGGGAGCTGTTTTTT
many	TRBV5-1	NA	TRBJ2-7	CASRKERASYEQYF	TGCGCCAGCAGGAAAGAGCGGGCCTCCTACGAGCAGTACTTC
many	TRBV7-6	NA	TRBJ2-7	CASSSPGTYEQYF	TGTGCCAGCAGCTCCCCCGGTACCTACGAGCAGTACTTC
many	TRBV4-3	NA	TRBJ2-4	CASSQDLAGMAKNIQYF	TGCGCCAGCAGCCAAGACCTGGCTGGGATGGCCAAAAACATTCAGTACTTC
many	TRBV4-1	TRBD1	TRBJ2-6	CASSQGTGPISGANVLTF	TGCGCCAGCAGCCAAGGGACAGGGCCCATCTCTGGGGCCAACGTCCTGACTTTC
many	TRBV7-8	NA	TRBJ1-1	CASSFEQRRMNTEAFF	TGTGCCAGCAGCTTTGAACAGAGAAGAATGAACACTGAAGCTTTCTTT
medium-sized	TRBV4-1	TRBD1	TRBJ2-7	CASSWTGGNEQYF	TGCGCCAGCAGTTGGACAGGGGGCAACGAGCAGTACTTC
many	TRBV30	NA	TRBJ1-2	CAWKWNYGYTF	TGTGCCTGGAAATGGAACTATGGCTACACCTTC
many	TRBV29-1	NA	TRBJ2-7	CSVEDPGRGKAEQYF	TGCAGCGTTGAAGATCCGGGCAGGGGAAAAGCCGAGCAGTACTTC
many	TRBV7-9	NA	TRBJ1-1	CASTSRFSDLNTEAFF	TGTGCCAGCACCAGCCGGTTCTCCGATCTGAACACTGAAGCTTTCTTT
many	TRBV27	TRBD2	TRBJ2-5	CASSLMSGRAETQYF	TGTGCCAGCAGTTTGATGAGCGGGAGGGCAGAGACCCAGTACTTC
many	TRBV11-2	NA	TRBJ1-1	CASSLVPQGRDTEAFF	TGTGCCAGCAGCTTAGTTCCCCAGGGGCGAGACACTGAAGCTTTCTTT
many	TRBV28	TRBD2	TRBJ2-5	CASRAFGGGEETQYF	TGTGCCAGCAGGGCATTTGGGGGGGGTGAAGAGACCCAGTACTTC
many	TRBV27	NA	TRBJ2-7	CASSLFGGRASEQYF	TGTGCCAGCAGTTTATTCGGGGGCAGGGCGTCCGAGCAGTACTTC
medium-sized	TRBV20-1	NA	TRBJ1-1	CSARDPVNTEAFF	TGCAGTGCTAGAGATCCGGTGAACACTGAAGCTTTCTTT
many	TRBV20-1	NA	TRBJ2-7	CSAPSQPPEDYEQYF	TGCAGTGCTCCATCGCAACCCCCAGAAGACTACGAGCAGTACTTC
many	TRBV6-1	NA	TRBJ2-7	CASSVYEQYF	TGTGCCAGCAGTGTATACGAGCAGTACTTC
medium-sized	TRBV29-1	NA	TRBJ1-2	CSVVESGGYTF	TGCAGCGTTGTTGAATCGGGAGGCTACACCTTC
many	TRBV25-1	NA	TRBJ2-1	CASLRTGTNEQFF	TGTGCCAGCTTGCGAACAGGGACCAATGAGCAGTTCTTC
many	TRBV29-1	TRBD1	TRBJ2-3	CSVDRDRGTDTQYF	TGCAGCGTTGATCGGGACAGGGGTACAGATACGCAGTATTTT
medium-sized	TRBV7-9	TRBD2	TRBJ2-3	CASSPPIGLADTQYF	TGTGCCAGCAGCCCCCCCATCGGACTAGCAGATACGCAGTATTTT
many	TRBV29-1	NA	TRBJ2-3	CSVQRGVSDTQYF	TGCAGCGTACAGAGGGGGGTCTCAGATACGCAGTATTTT